The present T cell receptor beta chain was sequenced within a study of cytomegalovirus exposure and HLA in healthy donors. V shed 6 bases, J shed 3 bases, and the junction held 6 bases outside the gene matches. Germline V gene sequence: CDR1 LNHDA, CDR2 SQIVND (reference sequence). This CDR3 is 14 amino acids long. Researchers ran the PCR with 60 Vbeta and 13 Jbeta primers. Repertoires were generated with immunoSEQ multiplex PCR, while TCRdb's copy carries only in-frame clones and drops some. Of some 110,000 clones listed, roughly 78% are singletons. The donors, nominally healthy at sampling, likely had unrecorded immune exposures.

The J gene is TRBJ2-7, the V gene TRBV19; 9 positions match TRBD1. The origin of this receptor is a woman aged 40-49 years in good health and CMV-seronegative. Sequencing was done on a sample of PBMCs. For the CDR3, the DNA is TGTGCCAGTAGGGCCCCGGGACAGGGCTACGAGCAGTACTTC. Protein product: CASRAPGQGYEQYF.